This T cell receptor (beta chain) was identified in a study of human T cells and chemical hapten exposure. Study background: TCR yields per sample varied mostly from small pooled library volume differences.

This clonotype was picked up many times. Time point noted: pre-sensitization, week 0. Treatment of the sample: therapeutic diphenylcyclopropenone sensitization with weekly scalp DPC. TCRdb reanalysed the RACE reads using MiXCR and keeps one entry per CDR3 protein. This repertoire shows approximately 60,000 distinct CDR3 sequences, approximately 10% found once; its top ten account for 8% to 10%. The germline gives CDR1 MNHEY, CDR2 SVGEGT. The CDR3 length is 15 residues. Trimming removed 2 bases from V and 4 bases from J; junction bases left unmatched: 2. This chain links TRBV6-2 or TRBV6-3 with TRBJ2-1, with TRBD2 matching 10 bases. The TCR sequence derives from a man aged 35 to 55 with alopecia areata. Some clones in this sample may be carry-over from other donors' samples. The sample consisted of whole blood, taken in connection with sensitization to the hapten diphenylcyclopropenone (DPC). The CDR3 nucleotides are TGTGCCAGCAGTTACCGGACTAGCGGTTACAATGAGCAGTTCTTC. This codes for CASSYRTSGYNEQFF.